The 26 T cell receptor beta chains listed next were all sequenced from one sample in a study of T cells in tuberculosis. Only in-frame clones appear in the TCRdb table, and some are missing; sequencing was by immunoSEQ multiplex PCR. Altogether about 25,000 clones are present, around nine tenths being singletons, with the ten largest covering 15% to 20%. Sequenced: PBMCs. The receptors originated from a donor between 10 and 29 years old with latent tuberculosis or without tuberculosis infection. Some clones in this sample may be carry-over from other donors' samples.

The V gene is TRBV5-1, the J gene TRBJ2-2; 7 bases align to TRBD2. V shed 5 bases, J shed 3 bases, and the junction held 1 base outside the gene matches. CDR3 length: 13 residues. CDR1 and CDR2 from the germline V gene are SGHRS and YFSETQ. The CDR3 DNA reads as TGCGCCAGCAGGCTAGCGGACACCGGGGAGCTGTTTTTT. This sequence encodes CASRLADTGELFF.

The J gene is TRBJ2-3, the V gene TRBV9, with 9 bases matching TRBD1. The germline V gene has CDR1 SGDLS and CDR2 YYNGEE. The CDR3 runs to 15 residues. V shed 9 bases and J 0 bases; nucleotides not matched to a gene: 8. As DNA, the CDR3 is TGTGCCACCGGACAGGGGACCCATAGCACAGATACGCAGTATTTT. Protein product: CATGQGTHSTDTQYF.

The DNA for the CDR3 is TGTGCCAGCAGCTTAGCCCCCCTATACGAGCAGTACTTC. This encodes CASSLAPLYEQYF. The chain carries TRBV11-3 and TRBJ2-7, with D unclear. V dropped 1 base and J dropped 4 bases, with 8 bases sitting between them. In germline, CDR1 is SGHNT, CDR2 YENEEA. The CDR3 length is 13 residues. Complete variable domain (other parts from reference TRBV11-3 and TRBJ2-7): EAGVVQSPRYKIIEKKQPVAFWCNPISGHNTLYWYLQNLGQGPELLIRYENEEAVDDSQLPKDRFSAERLKGVDSTLKIQPAELGDSAVYLCASSLAPLYEQYFGPGTRLTVT.

The chain combines TRBV4-1 with TRBJ1-2, with D perhaps matching TRBD1 (6 bases). The CDR3 runs 14 residues. V lost 4 bases and J lost 3, with 12 bases in between. Germline CDR1 MGHRA, CDR2 YSYEKL. DNA of the CDR3: TGCGCCAGCAGCCCGGGACAAATCTACTATGGCTACACCTTC. Translating gives CASSPGQIYYGYTF.

V usage is TRBV5-5 and J usage is TRBJ1-2; 7 bases fit TRBD1. Unmatched junction bases numbered 14, after V lost 4 bases and J lost 8 bases. The germline V gene has CDR1 SGHKS and CDR2 YYEKEE (reference sequence). The CDR3 length is 15 residues. The CDR3: CASSLAGTDLGGYTF. CDR3 DNA sequence: TGTGCCAGCAGCCTGGCCGGGACAGACCTTGGGGGCTACACCTTC. Filled out from reference TRBV5-5 and TRBJ1-2, the complete variable domain reads DAGVTQSPTHLIKTRGQQVTLRCSPISGHKSVSWYQQVLGQGPQFIFQYYEKEERGRGNFPDRFSARQFPNYSSELNVNALLLGDSALYLCASSLAGTDLGGYTFGSGTRLTVV.

The chain couples TRBV2 to TRBJ2-2; 9 positions agree with TRBD1. CDR3 length: 14 residues. V lost 6 bases and J lost 6; bases outside the gene matches: 5. The V gene's germline CDR1 is SNHLY and CDR2 FYNNEI. The CDR3 loop reads CASRGYRGPGELFF. The CDR3 DNA follows: TGTGCCAGCAGGGGCTACAGGGGGCCCGGGGAGCTGTTTTTT.

The chain is built from TRBV9 and TRBJ1-1; D might be TRBD1 (5 bases). V lost 0 bases to trimming and J lost 1 base, with 13 bases between them. From germline, CDR1 is SGDLS and CDR2 YYNGEE. CDR3 size: 16 residues. The CDR3 DNA reads as TGTGCCAGCAGCGTAGTGGGGCCAGCCGGGAACACTGAAGCTTTCTTT. It encodes CASSVVGPAGNTEAFF.

The chain has TRBV27 and TRBJ2-2; TRBD2 matches 13 bases. The CDR3 totals 16 residues. Germline-derived CDR1 and CDR2 are MNHEY and SMNVEV (reference sequence). CDR3 coding DNA: TGTGCTTCATCGGGACTAGCGGGAAGTAGCACCGGGGAGCTGTTTTTT. It specifies CASSGLAGSSTGELFF.

The gene calls are TRBV19 and TRBJ2-2; D unclear. Germline CDR1 is LNHDA and CDR2 is SQIVND (reference sequence). The ends were cut back, 6 bases at V and 6 bases at J, with 8 bases in the middle. The CDR3 sequence is 12 residues long. The CDR3 loop is CASRTRAGELFF. The CDR3 DNA reads as TGTGCCAGTAGAACCCGCGCCGGGGAGCTGTTTTTT.

The gene calls are TRBV6-5 and TRBJ2-3; the D is unclear. The CDR3 is 14 amino acids. Germline values: CDR1 MNHEY, CDR2 SVGAGI. The germline V and J ends were trimmed by 4 bases and 6 bases, with 14 bases remaining between them. The CDR3 spells CASSSSNRGDTQYF. In nucleotides, the CDR3 is TGTGCCAGCAGTTCGTCAAATCGCGGCGATACGCAGTATTTT.

The V gene is TRBV5-1, the J gene TRBJ1-1, with D perhaps TRBD1 (6 bases). V lost 7 bases and J lost 1, with 14 bases in between. The CDR3 length is 14 residues. Germline CDR1 is SGHRS and CDR2 is YFSETQ. The CDR3 reads CASGDRSPNTEAFF. CDR3 sequence (DNA): TGCGCCAGCGGAGACAGGTCTCCGAACACTGAAGCTTTCTTT.

The V and J genes are TRBV28 and TRBJ2-2; D perhaps matches TRBD2 (5 bases). Per the germline V gene, CDR1 is MDHEN and CDR2 is SYDVKM. The CDR3 runs 18 residues. The V and J ends lost 3 bases and 1 base respectively, with 18 bases between them. CDR3 sequence (DNA): TGTGCCAGCAGTTTCCTTCCTTGGCGGGTACAGAACACCGGGGAGCTGTTTTTT. It codes for CASSFLPWRVQNTGELFF.

The rearrangement joins TRBV18 to TRBJ2-7, with 7 bases that match TRBD1. CDR1 is KGHSH, CDR2 LQKENI, per germline. V shed 2 bases, J shed 6 bases, and the junction held 10 bases outside the gene matches. This CDR3 region has 15 residues. The CDR3 protein is CASSPNDRAWREQYF. CDR3 DNA sequence: TGTGCCAGCTCACCAAACGACAGGGCTTGGCGCGAGCAGTACTTC.

V usage is TRBV6-1 and J usage is TRBJ1-1; weak D call: TRBD1 (5 bases). Trimming left V 6 bases short and J 0 bases short, with 14 bases between. Germline assignment: CDR1 MNHNS and CDR2 SASEGT. The CDR3 has 15 residues. DNA for the CDR3: TGTGCCAGCAGGGCTAAGCGGGGGATGAACACTGAAGCTTTCTTT. The encoded protein is CASRAKRGMNTEAFF.

This sequence joins TRBV6-1 and TRBJ2-5; no clear D gene. Per the germline V gene, CDR1 is MNHNS and CDR2 is SASEGT. The CDR3 runs to 14 residues. Between the trimmed V and J ends, which lost 8 bases and 2 bases, there was a span of 15 bases. The CDR3 DNA reads as TGTGCCAGCTTAGAGAGGATTCTACAAGAGACCCAGTACTTC. Translation gives CASLERILQETQYF.

The chain links TRBV7-9 to TRBJ1-1; D remains unclear. This CDR3 is 13 amino acids long. Looked up from germline, CDR1 is SEHNR and CDR2 is FQNEAQ (reference sequence). V was pared by 1 base and J by 4 bases, with 7 bases between. DNA of the CDR3: TGTGCCAGCAGCTTAGGTGCGGGCACTGAAGCTTTCTTT. Its translation is CASSLGAGTEAFF.

This chain connects TRBV7-8 to TRBJ2-3; the match to TRBD2 covers 7 bases. Germline lookup yields CDR1 SGHVS and CDR2 FQNEAQ. This CDR3 contains 16 residues. V lost 3 bases and J lost 1; bases outside the gene matches: 7. This chain's CDR3 is CASSFQPAGRTDTQYF. CDR3 DNA sequence: TGTGCCAGCAGCTTTCAACCAGCGGGGCGCACAGATACGCAGTATTTT.

This chain joins TRBV6-4 and TRBJ2-2, with TRBD1 matching 7 bases. This CDR3 has 14 amino acids. V trimming: 6 bases; J trimming: 6 bases; junction bases outside the gene matches: 7. Germline V gene data show CDR1 as MRHNA and CDR2 as SNTAGT. Here the CDR3 DNA reads TGTGCCAGCAGAAAGGCAGGGGGAGCCGGGGAGCTGTTTTTT. This translates into CASRKAGGAGELFF.

The V call is TRBV7-2, the J call TRBJ1-2, with TRBD1 matching over 7 bases. This CDR3 comprises 13 residues. CDR1 SGHTA and CDR2 FQGNSA come from the germline V gene. The V and J ends lost 6 bases and 8 bases, in that order; junction bases with no gene match: 9. The CDR3 loop is CASRSVGGRGYTF. CDR3 nucleotide sequence: TGTGCCAGCAGATCTGTAGGGGGCCGGGGCTACACCTTC.

This sequence joins TRBV25-1 and TRBJ2-3; D may be TRBD1 (6 bases). V was clipped by 6 bases and J by 3 bases, with 16 bases between them. The CDR3 consists of 15 residues. CDR1 MGHDK and CDR2 SYGVNS come from the germline V gene. CDR3 protein: CASSLRGQGTDTQYF. The CDR3 DNA reads as TGTGCCAGCAGCCTCCGAGGGCAGGGGACAGATACGCAGTATTTT. Drawing the rest from reference TRBV25-1 and TRBJ2-3, the complete variable domain is EADIYQTPRYLVIGTGKKITLECSQTMGHDKMYWYQQDPGMELHLIHYSYGVNSTEKGDLSSESTVSRIRTEHFPLTLESARPSHTSQYLCASSLRGQGTDTQYFGPGTRLTVL.

CDR3 nucleotide sequence: TGTGCCAGTAGTCCTCGGGTCGGGACAGGGGACGAAAAACTGTTTTTT. As protein: CASSPRVGTGDEKLFF. The chain uses TRBV19 and TRBJ1-4, with 10 bases aligning to TRBD1. Germline V gene sequence: CDR1 LNHDA, CDR2 SQIVND (reference sequence). Trimming removed 5 bases from V and 8 bases from J; junction bases left unmatched: 11. The CDR3 is 16 amino acids. Looking up the rest from reference TRBV19 and TRBJ1-4 gives the full variable domain: DGGITQSPKYLFRKEGQNVTLSCEQNLNHDAMYWYRQDPGQGLRLIYYSQIVNDFQKGDIAEGYSVSREKKESFPLTVTSAQKNPTAFYLCASSPRVGTGDEKLFFGSGTQLSVL.

V gene TRBV29-1 combines with J gene TRBJ2-5; D is possibly TRBD1 (6 bases). The CDR3 spans 13 residues. Per the germline V gene, CDR1 is SQVTM and CDR2 is ANQGSEA. V was cut by 3 bases and J by 4 bases, with 12 bases left in between. CDR3 residues: CSVEFQGRETQYF. The CDR3 nucleotides read TGCAGCGTTGAGTTTCAGGGGAGAGAGACCCAGTACTTC.

V gene TRBV7-6 combines with J gene TRBJ1-3; maybe TRBD1 (5 bases). CDR3 length: 13 residues. Trimming cost V 5 bases and J 4 bases, with 9 bases left between them. Looked up from germline, CDR1 is SGHVS and CDR2 is FNYEAQ. Here the CDR3 DNA reads TGTGCCAGCAGCCGTGACAGAGGAAACACCATATATTTT. It encodes CASSRDRGNTIYF. The full variable domain, its missing parts supplied by reference TRBV7-6 and TRBJ1-3, is GAGVSQSPRYKVTKRGQDVALRCDPISGHVSLYWYRQALGQGPEFLTYFNYEAQQDKSGLPNDRFSAERPEGSISTLTIQRTEQRDSAMYRCASSRDRGNTIYFGEGSWLTVV.

The chain recombines TRBV7-8 with TRBJ1-6, with D maybe TRBD1 (6 bases). CDR3 length equals 16 residues. V was clipped by 1 base and J by 9 bases, with 16 bases between them. Germline V gives CDR1 SGHVS, CDR2 FQNEAQ. CDR3 DNA: TGTGCCAGCAGCTTAGTCTTCGGGGGGGCCTCTTCACCCCTCCACTTT. Translating it yields CASSLVFGGASSPLHF.

V gene TRBV19 combines with J gene TRBJ2-5; 9 bases map to TRBD1. Unmatched junction bases numbered 3, after V lost 5 bases and J lost 5 bases. The germline gives CDR1 LNHDA, CDR2 SQIVND (reference sequence). The CDR3 contains 13 residues. CDR3 nucleotides: TGTGCCAGTAGTGGGACAGGGATGGAGACCCAGTACTTC. Encoded protein: CASSGTGMETQYF. Filled out from reference TRBV19 and TRBJ2-5, the complete variable domain reads DGGITQSPKYLFRKEGQNVTLSCEQNLNHDAMYWYRQDPGQGLRLIYYSQIVNDFQKGDIAEGYSVSREKKESFPLTVTSAQKNPTAFYLCASSGTGMETQYFGPGTRLLVL.

This clone showed up just once. The chain employs TRBV7-2 and TRBJ2-1; 8 bases agree with TRBD2. CDR3 size: 13 residues. V gave up 5 bases and J gave up 12 bases; unmatched junction bases: 9. Germline CDR1 SGHTA, CDR2 FQGNSA. DNA of the CDR3: TGTGCCAGCAGCGAGTATAGCGGGATCGTGCAGTTCTTC. Translation gives CASSEYSGIVQFF.